The next 25 T cell receptor beta chains were all read from a single sample in a study of cytomegalovirus exposure and HLA in healthy donors. It was with 60 Vbeta and 13 Jbeta primers that the PCR ran. The repertoire was sequenced with immunoSEQ multiplex PCR; TCRdb's copy has only in-frame clones and lacks some. This table holds around 180,000 clones, about four fifths found once. The sequencing sample was made of PBMCs. These receptors all stem from a man younger than 35 in good health and CMV-seronegative.

The chain has TRBV7-9 and TRBJ2-1, with 7 bases that match TRBD2. This CDR3 is 11 amino acids long. The germline V gene encodes CDR1 SEHNR and CDR2 FQNEAQ (reference sequence). Unmatched junction bases numbered 4, after V lost 8 bases and J lost 9 bases. The CDR3: CASGRGSEQFF. The DNA for the CDR3 is TGTGCCAGCGGGAGGGGAAGTGAGCAGTTCTTC. Together with reference TRBV7-9 and TRBJ2-1, the CDR3 gives the full variable domain: DTGVSQNPRHKITKRGQNVTFRCDPISEHNRLYWYRQTLGQGPEFLTYFQNEAQLEKSRLLSDRFSAERPKGSFSTLEIQRTEQGDSAMYLCASGRGSEQFFGPGTRLTVL.

This clone was seen more than once but under ten times. The chain recombines TRBV14 with TRBJ1-3, with D maybe TRBD1 (6 bases). Germline V gene lookup returns CDR1 SGHDN and CDR2 FVKESK. This CDR3 is built from 16 residues. Trimming pared 1 base from V and 0 bases from J, leaving 10 bases between. The CDR3 reads CASSQGQESSGNTIYF. CDR3 nucleotides: TGTGCCAGCAGCCAAGGACAGGAGAGCTCTGGAAACACCATATATTTT.

The chain links TRBV5-1 to TRBJ2-5, with D possibly matching TRBD1 (6 bases). The CDR3 runs to 13 residues. The germline V gene has CDR1 SGHRS and CDR2 YFSETQ. Trimming cost V 3 bases and J 4 bases, with 10 bases left between them. The CDR3, as DNA: TGCGCCAGCAGCTCACAGGGAAGAGAGACCCAGTACTTC. Residues: CASSSQGRETQYF.

This chain joins TRBV2 and TRBJ1-2, with D possibly being TRBD1 (5 bases). The CDR3 is 14 residues long. The ends were cut back, 5 bases at V and 2 bases at J, with 12 bases in the middle. Germline V gives CDR1 SNHLY, CDR2 FYNNEI. CDR3 protein: CASSPDTFNYGYTF. In nucleotides, the CDR3 is TGTGCCAGCAGTCCGGACACGTTCAACTATGGCTACACCTTC.

This sequence joins TRBV27 and TRBJ1-5; D unresolved. This CDR3 comprises 15 residues. CDR1 and CDR2 (germline): MNHEY, SMNVEV (reference sequence). The V end was cut by 8 bases, the J end by 0 bases, with 14 bases between. The CDR3 DNA follows: TGTGCCAGCCGCCCCGCGCACTATAGCAATCAGCCCCAGCATTTT. Protein sequence: CASRPAHYSNQPQHF.

The chain couples TRBV27 to TRBJ2-6; 12 bases fit TRBD1. With 5 bases clipped from V and 2 bases from J, the junction kept 10 bases outside the gene matches. CDR1 and CDR2 (germline): MNHEY, SMNVEV (reference sequence). The CDR3 is 19 amino acids. The CDR3 protein is CASSPFWDRGRAGANVLTF. In DNA, the CDR3 is TGTGCCAGCAGTCCTTTCTGGGACAGGGGGCGCGCTGGGGCCAACGTCCTGACTTTC. The variable domain in full, with the rest retrieved from reference TRBV27 and TRBJ2-6, is EAQVTQNPRYLITVTGKKLTVTCSQNMNHEYMSWYRQDPGLGLRQIYYSMNVEVTDKGDVPEGYKVSRKEKRNFPLILESPSPNQTSLYFCASSPFWDRGRAGANVLTFGAGSRLTVL.

The V and J genes are TRBV28 and TRBJ2-3; TRBD1 is a possible D gene (8 bases). This CDR3 has 16 residues. V lost 5 bases, J lost 0 bases, and 15 bases lay in between. Germline V gene lookup returns CDR1 MDHEN and CDR2 SYDVKM. CDR3 amino acids: CASSPTGGVSTDTQYF. The DNA for the CDR3 is TGTGCCAGCAGTCCTACAGGGGGGGTCAGCACAGATACGCAGTATTTT.

The chain links TRBV2 to TRBJ1-1, with 9 bases identical to TRBD1. CDR1 is SNHLY, CDR2 FYNNEI, per germline. The CDR3 spans 15 residues. V gave up 6 bases and J gave up 7 bases; unmatched junction bases: 12. CDR3 DNA sequence: TGTGCCAGCAGAGAAAACAGGGGGCCGTATGGTGAAGCTTTCTTT. This codes for CASRENRGPYGEAFF.

The CDR3 DNA reads as TGTGCCAGCAGCTTAGACAGGGGAGAGACCCAGTACTTC. It is translated as CASSLDRGETQYF. J is TRBJ2-5 and V is TRBV7-2; 7 nucleotides match TRBD1. After removal of 1 base from V and 4 bases from J, the junction contained 0 bases not matched to a gene. CDR3 size: 13 residues. Looked up from germline, CDR1 is SGHTA and CDR2 is FQGNSA.

The genes are TRBV27 and TRBJ2-1, with 7 bases aligning to TRBD1. After removal of 6 bases from V and 3 bases from J, the junction contained 8 bases not matched to a gene. The CDR3 spans 15 residues. In germline, CDR1 is MNHEY, CDR2 SMNVEV (reference sequence). The CDR3 bases are TGTGCCAGCAGCCCTGGACAGGTGATCTACAATGAGCAGTTCTTC. This translates into CASSPGQVIYNEQFF.

The V call is TRBV5-1, the J call TRBJ1-1; the D is unclear. The CDR3 length is 14 residues. The germline V and J ends were trimmed by 0 bases and 0 bases, with 6 bases remaining between them. Germline V lookup: CDR1 SGHRS, CDR2 YFSETQ. The CDR3 nucleotides are TGCGCCAGCAGCTTGGATTTCATGAACACTGAAGCTTTCTTT. Residues: CASSLDFMNTEAFF. The entire variable domain, with the rest obtained from reference TRBV5-1 and TRBJ1-1, is as follows: KAGVTQTPRYLIKTRGQQVTLSCSPISGHRSVSWYQQTPGQGLQFLFEYFSETQRNKGNFPGRFSGRQFSNSRSEMNVSTLELGDSALYLCASSLDFMNTEAFFGQGTRLTVV.

This rearrangement joins TRBV27 to TRBJ2-3, with no clear D. Germline assignment: CDR1 MNHEY and CDR2 SMNVEV (reference sequence). Trimming shortened V by 0 bases and J by 6 bases, and 7 bases separated the two germline ends. The CDR3 sequence is 13 residues long. CDR3 coding DNA: TGTGCCAGCAGTTTATCTTCGTTGGATACGCAGTATTTT. Encoded protein: CASSLSSLDTQYF.

V gene TRBV28 combines with J gene TRBJ2-7, with 12 bases fitting TRBD2. The CDR3 loop spans 14 amino acids. The germline CDR1 and CDR2 sequences are MDHEN and SYDVKM. Trimming at V came to 5 bases and at J to 6 bases, leaving 5 bases not matched to a gene. The CDR3 reads CASSRTSGTREQYF. In DNA form, the CDR3 reads TGTGCCAGCAGTCGGACTAGCGGGACCCGCGAGCAGTACTTC. Combining the CDR3 with reference TRBV28 and TRBJ2-7 gives the whole variable domain DVKVTQSSRYLVKRTGEKVFLECVQDMDHENMFWYRQDPGLGLRLIYFSYDVKMKEKGDIPEGYSVSREKKERFSLILESASTNQTSMYLCASSRTSGTREQYFGPGTRLTVT.

The chain has TRBV5-1 and TRBJ2-1; D might be TRBD1 (5 bases). Germline CDR1 and CDR2: SGHRS and YFSETQ. V was shortened by 5 bases and J by 0 bases, with 12 bases between the two germline ends. The CDR3 contains 15 residues. The CDR3 nucleotides read TGCGCCAGCAGAGTCTGGGGCAGCTCCTACAATGAGCAGTTCTTC. Translating gives CASRVWGSSYNEQFF.

The chain carries TRBV19 and TRBJ1-4; 8 bases are shared with TRBD1. V lost 5 bases, J lost 5 bases, and 7 bases stayed unmatched. CDR1 and CDR2 (germline): LNHDA, SQIVND (reference sequence). The CDR3 covers 15 residues. The CDR3 nucleotides read TGTGCCAGTAGTGGGAGACAGGGGAAGAATGAAAAACTGTTTTTT. Protein: CASSGRQGKNEKLFF.

The chain uses TRBV5-8 and TRBJ2-7; D is ambiguous. Trimming took 6 bases from V and 6 from J, leaving 10 bases between them. CDR3 length: 11 amino acids. Germline assignment: CDR1 SGHTS and CDR2 YDEGEE. This CDR3 is CASTLGGEQYF. The CDR3 DNA reads TGTGCCAGCACCCTTGGCGGCGAGCAGTACTTC.

V is TRBV28 and J is TRBJ2-7, with TRBD2 matching 8 bases. This CDR3 spans 14 amino acids. Trimming took 5 bases from V and 2 from J; bases not matched to a gene: 5. Germline CDR1 and CDR2: MDHEN and SYDVKM. The CDR3 spells CASSLSGSPYEQYF. The DNA of the CDR3 is TGTGCCAGCAGTCTGAGCGGGAGCCCCTACGAGCAGTACTTC.

This chain connects TRBV11-2 to TRBJ2-5; D may be TRBD2 (5 bases). Per germline, CDR1 SGHAT and CDR2 FQNNGV. This CDR3 contains 15 residues. V shed 0 bases and J shed 4 bases, with 12 bases lying between them. Written as DNA, the CDR3 is TGTGCCAGCAGCTTAGACGCGGGTTGGGGAGAGACCCAGTACTTC. It encodes CASSLDAGWGETQYF.

This rearrangement joins TRBV6-6 to TRBJ2-1; 12 nucleotides match TRBD2. V trimming: 5 bases; J trimming: 1 base; junction bases outside the gene matches: 3. CDR3 size: 16 residues. The germline gives CDR1 MNHNY, CDR2 SVGAGI (reference sequence). The CDR3 region has the DNA TGTGCCAGCAGTCTAGCGGGGGGGCCTTCCTACAATGAGCAGTTCTTC. This sequence encodes CASSLAGGPSYNEQFF.

The table lists this clone with a count of one. The rearrangement joins TRBV15 to TRBJ2-7; TRBD1 might be the D (5 bases). This CDR3 is built from 13 residues. Trimming cost V 7 bases and J 7 bases, with 17 bases left between them. Per germline, CDR1 LNHNV and CDR2 YYDKDF (reference sequence). CDR3 bases: TGTGCCACCAACCCGACAGCCTCTCAGGAGCAGTACTTC. It translates to CATNPTASQEQYF.

The J gene is TRBJ2-1, the V gene TRBV6-6; D uncertain. The CDR3 contains 9 residues. Germline values: CDR1 MNHNY, CDR2 SVGAGI (reference sequence). Trimming stripped 8 bases from V and 8 bases from J, with 4 bases between. Written as DNA, the CDR3 is TGTGCCAGCGGCCATGAGCAGTTCTTC. This encodes CASGHEQFF.

The V and J genes are TRBV7-3 and TRBJ1-4, with unresolved D. Germline-derived CDR1 and CDR2 are SGHTA and FQGTGA. Between the trimmed V and J ends, which lost 2 bases and 4 bases, there was a span of 11 bases. This CDR3 has 15 amino acids. The CDR3 loop is CASSLGGSRNEKLFF. CDR3 in DNA: TGTGCCAGCAGCTTAGGAGGCAGCCGTAATGAAAAACTGTTTTTT.

The J gene is TRBJ2-3, the V gene TRBV11-2; D uncertain. Trimming left V 3 bases short and J 2 bases short, with 12 bases between. The CDR3 contains 15 residues. The germline CDR1 and CDR2 sequences are SGHAT and FQNNGV. CDR3 loop: CASSFEAINTDTQYF. The CDR3, as DNA: TGTGCCAGCAGCTTTGAAGCGATTAACACAGATACGCAGTATTTT.

This clone was recorded once. The chain combines TRBV6-5 with TRBJ2-3, with D tentatively TRBD1 (5 bases). The CDR3 contains 13 residues. CDR1 is MNHEY and CDR2 is SVGAGI in the germline V gene. V lost 6 bases and J lost 4, with 11 bases in between. This CDR3 is CASRSRQSDTQYF. The CDR3 DNA reads TGTGCCAGCAGAAGCAGACAGTCAGATACGCAGTATTTT.

This clone was detected a few times. The chain links TRBV4-2 to TRBJ1-1; D is perhaps TRBD1 (6 bases). Germline values: CDR1 LGHNA, CDR2 YNFKEQ. V lost 4 bases and J lost 1, with 10 bases in between. This CDR3 contains 14 residues. DNA of the CDR3: TGTGCCAGCAGCCTAAAACAGGGGAACACTGAAGCTTTCTTT. This gives the protein CASSLKQGNTEAFF.